These T cell receptor beta chains were read from a single sample in a study of identical twins. TCRdb reprocessed the 5' RACE reads with MiXCR, giving one entry per CDR3 protein. The sample includes about 260,000 distinct CDR3 sequences, around 7% of them seen just once. The sample was also linked to a second study, of yellow fever vaccine responses in identical twins.

Sequencing was carried out using memory (CD45RO+) T cells sorted from blood. The receptors come from a woman aged 18-29 years in good health. The CDR3 runs from the conserved cysteine through the conserved F or W. Fields, in order: J gene, D gene, CDR3 length, V gene, clone size, CDR3 protein, CDR3 DNA. D genes are given only for firm matches. Clone size is not always given. Where it is, it says once, few, many or a class for expanded clones.

TRBJ2-5 | TRBD2 | 14 | TRBV20-1 | many | CSARGLAAQETQYF | TGCAGTGCAAGGGGACTAGCGGCACAAGAGACCCAGTACTTC
TRBJ2-1 | TRBD2 | 15 | TRBV28 | few | CASSLEGTIHNEQFF | TGTGCCAGCAGTTTAGAGGGGACTATCCACAATGAGCAGTTCTTC
TRBJ1-5 | - | 13 | TRBV12-3/TRBV12-4 | many | CASSLGTNQPQHF | TGTGCCAGCAGTTTAGGGACCAATCAGCCCCAGCATTTT
TRBJ2-1 | - | 15 | TRBV10-3 | once | CAISGGDVVNNEQFF | TGTGCCATCAGTGGGGGGGACGTGGTTAACAATGAGCAGTTCTTC
TRBJ2-3 | - | 15 | TRBV12-3/TRBV12-4 | - | CASSFGRPSTDTQYF | TGTGCCAGCAGTTTCGGGCGGCCCTCCACAGATACGCAGTATTTT
TRBJ2-3 | TRBD2 | 15 | TRBV7-9 | few | CASLSGRESTDTQYF | TGTGCCAGCCTTAGCGGGAGGGAGAGCACAGATACGCAGTATTTT
TRBJ2-1 | TRBD2 | 16 | TRBV10-2 | - | CASSENRLAGSAEQFF | TGCGCCAGCAGTGAGAATCGACTAGCGGGATCAGCTGAGCAGTTCTTC
TRBJ1-1 | - | 13 | TRBV5-5 | - | CASSWKNSLEAFF | TGTGCCAGCAGCTGGAAAAACAGCCTTGAAGCTTTCTTT
TRBJ1-1 | TRBD1 | 11 | TRBV20-1 | few | CSARGTGEAFF | TGCAGTGCTAGGGGGACAGGCGAAGCTTTCTTT
TRBJ1-1 | - | 12 | TRBV20-1 | - | CSACRQDTEAFF | TGCAGTGCTTGCCGACAGGACACTGAAGCTTTCTTT
TRBJ1-5 | - | 15 | TRBV16 | - | CASSPQGHSNQPQHF | TGTGCCAGCAGTCCTCAGGGGCATAGCAATCAGCCCCAGCATTTT
TRBJ2-1 | - | 13 | TRBV5-1 | - | CASSLVEVNEQFF | TGCGCCAGCAGCTTGGTAGAGGTAAATGAGCAGTTCTTC
TRBJ2-1 | - | 13 | TRBV6-1 | - | CASSEGAHNEQFF | TGTGCCAGCAGTGAAGGGGCCCACAATGAGCAGTTCTTC
TRBJ1-3 | - | 14 | TRBV5-6 | many | CASSFAWSGNTIYF | TGTGCCAGCAGCTTCGCCTGGTCTGGAAACACCATATATTTT
TRBJ2-2 | TRBD2 | 18 | TRBV2 | - | CAFSQGLAGGLGTGELFF | TGTGCCTTCAGTCAAGGACTAGCGGGGGGGCTAGGCACCGGGGAGCTGTTTTTT
TRBJ1-1 | TRBD1 | 18 | TRBV6-1 | few | CASSRAKFTGTGPTEAFF | TGTGCCAGCAGTCGGGCGAAGTTCACCGGGACAGGGCCTACTGAAGCTTTCTTT
TRBJ1-2 | TRBD1 | 14 | TRBV20-1 | many | CSARDPGQGLGYTF | TGCAGTGCTAGAGATCCAGGACAGGGTCTAGGCTACACCTTC
TRBJ1-1 | TRBD1 | 15 | TRBV24-1 | many | CATIDRGRENTEAFF | TGTGCCACCATCGACAGGGGGCGGGAGAACACTGAAGCTTTCTTT
TRBJ2-3 | TRBD1 | 15 | TRBV20-1 | many | CSADGQGILTDTQYF | TGCAGTGCTGATGGACAGGGTATACTCACAGATACGCAGTATTTT
TRBJ1-1 | - | 12 | TRBV12-3/TRBV12-4 | many | CASSLAPSGAFF | TGTGCCAGCAGTTTAGCCCCATCTGGGGCTTTCTTT
TRBJ2-5 | - | 15 | TRBV11-2 | many | CASSPTTGRLETQYF | TGTGCCAGCAGCCCGACGACGGGCAGGTTGGAGACCCAGTACTTC
TRBJ1-1 | - | 11 | TRBV28 | - | CASSFRHEAFF | TGTGCCAGCAGTTTTAGGCACGAAGCTTTCTTT
TRBJ2-2 | - | 14 | TRBV5-1 | many | CASSQVGISGELFF | TGCGCCAGCAGCCAGGTTGGGATATCCGGGGAGCTGTTTTTT
TRBJ2-5 | - | 15 | TRBV5-4 | - | CASSSLRGSQETQYF | TGTGCCAGCAGCTCCCTACGCGGTTCACAAGAGACCCAGTACTTC
TRBJ1-4 | - | 14 | TRBV27 | many | CASSLLGKSEKLFF | TGTGCCAGCAGTTTATTAGGGAAATCGGAAAAACTGTTTTTT
TRBJ1-1 | - | 15 | TRBV16 | - | CASSQSDGINTEAFF | TGTGCCAGCAGCCAATCGGACGGGATTAACACTGAAGCTTTCTTT
TRBJ1-2 | TRBD1 | 15 | TRBV5-1 | - | CASSLRSGQGDGYTF | TGCGCCAGCAGCTTGAGGTCGGGACAGGGAGATGGCTACACCTTC
TRBJ1-6 | TRBD1 | 13 | TRBV28 | - | CASRGQAGSPLHF | TGTGCCAGCAGGGGACAGGCTGGTTCACCCCTCCACTTT
TRBJ1-1 | - | 15 | TRBV5-1 | few | CASSLGQAGGTEAFF | TGCGCCAGCAGCTTGGGACAGGCGGGGGGCACTGAAGCTTTCTTT
TRBJ1-6 | TRBD1 | 14 | TRBV20-1 | many | CSVPTGWRGSPLHF | TGCAGTGTCCCGACAGGGTGGAGAGGTTCACCCCTCCACTTT
TRBJ1-2 | - | 14 | TRBV7-8 | - | CASSFPLGVGGYTF | TGTGCCAGCAGCTTCCCCCTCGGGGTTGGAGGCTACACCTTC
TRBJ1-3 | TRBD1 | 16 | TRBV6-5 | - | CASSYRRLTGGHTIYF | TGTGCCAGCAGTTACCGACGATTGACAGGGGGCCACACCATATATTTT
TRBJ2-3 | - | 15 | TRBV20-1 | many | CSAPQEGLYTDTQYF | TGCAGTGCTCCGCAAGAGGGACTCTACACAGATACGCAGTATTTT
TRBJ1-5 | - | 13 | TRBV24-1 | - | CATSEQRGEPQHF | TGTGCCACCAGTGAACAAAGGGGAGAACCCCAGCATTTT
TRBJ1-2 | TRBD1 | 15 | TRBV11-2 | few | CASSPSAGTGYGYTF | TGTGCCAGCAGCCCGTCGGCCGGGACAGGCTATGGCTACACCTTC
TRBJ1-5 | - | 15 | TRBV15 | - | CATSGRGGYQAAQHF | TGTGCCACCAGCGGCAGGGGAGGGTACCAAGCGGCCCAGCATTTT
TRBJ2-3 | TRBD1 | 14 | TRBV27 | few | CASRGNRGLDTQYF | TGTGCCAGCAGGGGTAACAGGGGGCTCGATACGCAGTATTTT
TRBJ2-1 | - | 13 | TRBV5-1 | few | CASRGMDYSIQFF | TGCGCCAGCAGGGGGATGGACTACTCAATCCAGTTCTTC
TRBJ2-3 | - | 13 | TRBV20-1 | - | CSSSSFGTDTQYF | TGCAGTTCGAGCTCGTTCGGGACAGATACGCAGTATTTT
TRBJ2-6 | TRBD1 | 20 | TRBV7-6 | - | CASSPVGRQGIGSGANVLTF | TGTGCCAGCAGCCCCGTAGGCAGACAGGGGATAGGTTCTGGGGCCAACGTCCTGACTTTC
TRBJ2-3 | - | 15 | TRBV12-3/TRBV12-4 | - | CASSLGLTDTDTQYF | TGTGCCAGCAGTTTAGGGTTGACGGATACAGATACGCAGTATTTT
TRBJ1-3 | - | 16 | TRBV12-3/TRBV12-4 | few | CASSFGGAQTGNTIYF | TGTGCCAGCAGTTTCGGTGGCGCGCAGACTGGAAACACCATATATTTT
TRBJ2-2 | TRBD1 | 16 | TRBV9 | few | CASSSQTGGYTGELFF | TGTGCCAGCAGCTCTCAGACAGGGGGTTATACCGGGGAGCTGTTTTTT
TRBJ1-4 | TRBD1 | 15 | TRBV28 | few | CASRQTGGNWEKLFF | TGTGCCAGCAGGCAGACAGGGGGCAATTGGGAAAAACTGTTTTTT
TRBJ2-7 | - | 13 | TRBV7-2 | many | CASSFIGGGEQYF | TGTGCCAGCAGCTTTATAGGGGGAGGAGAGCAGTACTTC
TRBJ2-1 | TRBD1 | 15 | TRBV5-1 | - | CASSSGQGGHNEQFF | TGCGCCAGCAGCTCCGGACAGGGGGGGCACAATGAGCAGTTCTTC
TRBJ2-1 | - | 11 | TRBV6-2/TRBV6-3 | - | CASSYRLEQFF | TGTGCCAGCAGTTACCGGCTTGAGCAGTTCTTC
TRBJ2-2 | TRBD2 | 15 | TRBV20-1 | - | CSARVETSVTGELFF | TGCAGTGCTAGAGTGGAGACTAGCGTCACCGGGGAGCTGTTTTTT
TRBJ2-1 | TRBD2 | 15 | TRBV7-6 | few | CASSLAPGTSVEQFF | TGTGCCAGCAGCTTAGCTCCCGGGACTAGCGTAGAGCAGTTCTTC
TRBJ2-7 | TRBD1 | 14 | TRBV6-5 | - | CASSLTGISYEQYF | TGTGCCAGCAGTTTGACAGGGATATCCTACGAGCAGTACTTC
TRBJ1-6 | - | 14 | TRBV10-3 | - | CAISTGSESSPLHF | TGTGCCATCAGCACAGGGTCTGAGAGCTCACCCCTCCACTTT
TRBJ2-5 | TRBD2 | 19 | TRBV5-6 | many | CASSLVRLAGSVKGETQYF | TGTGCCAGCAGCTTGGTTCGGTTAGCGGGGTCGGTGAAGGGAGAGACCCAGTACTTC
TRBJ1-2 | - | 20 | TRBV6-2/TRBV6-3 | many | CASSYELIGRRGPVSYGYTF | TGTGCCAGCAGTTACGAACTTATTGGACGCAGGGGACCGGTGAGCTATGGCTACACCTTC
TRBJ1-1 | TRBD1 | 18 | TRBV20-1 | - | CSARKFGKTGGLITEAFF | TGCAGTGCTCGGAAATTCGGAAAGACAGGGGGTCTGATCACTGAAGCTTTCTTT
TRBJ1-1 | - | 15 | TRBV2 | - | CASRLAQGTNTEAFF | TGTGCCAGCAGGCTAGCACAGGGTACGAACACTGAAGCTTTCTTT
TRBJ2-1 | - | 14 | TRBV12-3/TRBV12-4 | many | CASSPSHDSPPVLF | TGTGCCAGCAGCCCTTCGCACGACAGTCCACCAGTGCTCTTC
TRBJ2-2 | - | 15 | TRBV12-3/TRBV12-4 | few | CASSLVGANTGELFF | TGTGCCAGCAGTTTAGTAGGAGCGAACACCGGGGAGCTGTTTTTT
TRBJ1-6 | TRBD1 | 15 | TRBV3-1 | many | CASSPGGRDNSPLHF | TGTGCCAGCAGCCCAGGGGGCAGGGACAATTCACCCCTCCACTTT
TRBJ1-2 | - | 12 | TRBV12-3/TRBV12-4 | - | CASSRLESGYTF | TGTGCCAGCAGTAGGCTAGAATCGGGCTACACCTTC